The 10 T cell receptor beta chains reported below all come from one sample, sequenced in a study of graft-versus-host responses after intestinal transplantation. Libraries were prepared by immunoSEQ multiplex PCR; TCRdb keeps only in-frame clonotypes and omits some of them. The data contain some 7,600 clones, about 90% of them singletons. Specimen: PBMCs, collected around 31 days after intestinal transplant. All receptors derive from a human patient who received an intestinal transplant, so some T cells may come from the graft donor.

V is TRBV2 and J is TRBJ2-6; D tentatively reads TRBD1 or TRBD2 (5 bases each). CDR1 SNHLY and CDR2 FYNNEI come from the germline V gene. The V end lost 7 bases, the J end lost 4 bases, and 17 bases lay between the germline ends. CDR3 length equals 16 residues. The CDR3 loop is CASISWGKSGANVLTF. Here the CDR3 DNA reads TGTGCCAGCATAAGTTGGGGGAAATCCGGGGCCAACGTCCTGACTTTC.

V is TRBV4-2 and J is TRBJ2-5; no clear D. The V end was cut by 0 bases, the J end by 4 bases, with 18 bases between. The CDR3 runs to 17 residues. CDR1 LGHNA and CDR2 YNFKEQ come from the germline V gene. CDR3 DNA sequence: TGTGCCAGCAGCCAAGATACGACCACCCCTGATTTAGAGACCCAGTACTTC. Translating gives CASSQDTTTPDLETQYF.

The rearrangement uses TRBV9 and TRBJ1-6, with 7 positions matching TRBD1. Germline CDR1 and CDR2: SGDLS and YYNGEE. V shed 0 bases and J 7 bases; nucleotides not matched to a gene: 4. CDR3 size: 15 residues. CDR3 DNA sequence: TGTGCCAGCAGCGTAGAGACAGGGAGGAATTCACCCCTCCACTTT. As protein: CASSVETGRNSPLHF.

This clone was observed once. This rearrangement joins TRBV2 to TRBJ1-2; no firm D call. V lost 6 bases, J lost 1 base, and 15 bases lay in between. This CDR3 has 15 amino acids. CDR1 and CDR2 from the germline V gene are SNHLY and FYNNEI. CDR3 bases: TGTGCCAGCAGAAGTAGAGATTCACTTAACTATGGCTACACCTTC. Its translation: CASRSRDSLNYGYTF.

The table lists this clone with a few counts. This rearrangement joins TRBV9 to TRBJ1-2; D perhaps matches TRBD1 (6 bases). CDR1 SGDLS and CDR2 YYNGEE come from the germline V gene. V was clipped by 2 bases and J by 0 bases, with 17 bases between them. This CDR3 has 17 residues. The CDR3 is CASSVSPGHPSNYGYTF. The CDR3, as DNA: TGTGCCAGCAGCGTTTCCCCGGGACATCCTTCTAACTATGGCTACACCTTC.

This chain joins TRBV11-2 and TRBJ2-3; D is undetermined. V was clipped by 5 bases and J by 4 bases, with 7 bases between them. The CDR3 is 12 amino acids. Germline-derived CDR1 and CDR2 are SGHAT and FQNNGV. CDR3 nucleotides: TGTGCCAGCAGCCTGCAAGCAGATACGCAGTATTTT. It encodes CASSLQADTQYF. Drawing the rest from reference TRBV11-2 and TRBJ2-3, the complete variable domain is EAGVAQSPRYKIIEKRQSVAFWCNPISGHATLYWYQQILGQGPKLLIQFQNNGVVDDSQLPKDRFSAERLKGVDSTLKIQPAKLEDSAVYLCASSLQADTQYFGPGTRLTVL.

The chain uses TRBV12-2 and TRBJ2-3. TRBV12-2 is a pseudogene. This CDR3 is 16 amino acids long. DNA of the CDR3: TGTGCAAGTCGCTTAGGAGGGGGGATTAACACAGATACGCAGTATTTT. It translates to CASRLGGGINTDTQYF.

V gene TRBV5-1 combines with J gene TRBJ1-1, with TRBD1 matching over 9 bases. The CDR3 totals 14 residues. The junction had 6 bases not matched to a gene; V was cut back by 5 bases and J by 4 bases. Per the germline V gene, CDR1 is SGHRS and CDR2 is YFSETQ. Written as DNA, the CDR3 is TGCGCCAGCAGGGGACAGGGAAGGGGCACTGAAGCTTTCTTT. Protein: CASRGQGRGTEAFF. Variable domain in full (rest from reference TRBV5-1 and TRBJ1-1): KAGVTQTPRYLIKTRGQQVTLSCSPISGHRSVSWYQQTPGQGLQFLFEYFSETQRNKGNFPGRFSGRQFSNSRSEMNVSTLELGDSALYLCASRGQGRGTEAFFGQGTRLTVV.

The chain employs TRBV2 and TRBJ2-4; 9 nucleotides agree with TRBD2. From germline, CDR1 is SNHLY and CDR2 FYNNEI. J lost 7 bases, V lost 3 bases, and 10 bases had no gene match. CDR3 length equals 16 residues. The CDR3 nucleotides are TGTGCCAGCAGTGATGTCGGCGGGGGGGCAAGGAACATTCAGTACTTC. Translating gives CASSDVGGGARNIQYF.

This clone was seen a single time. CDR3 nucleotide sequence: TGTGCCAGTAGTATAGAATTTTGGGACAGCAATCAGCCCCAGCATTTT. Translation: CASSIEFWDSNQPQHF. The chain combines TRBV19 with TRBJ1-5; TRBD1 is a possible D gene (5 bases). CDR1 and CDR2 from the germline V gene are LNHDA and SQIVND (reference sequence). This CDR3 contains 16 residues. V lost 0 bases, J lost 1 base, and 10 bases lay in between.